The 10 T cell receptor beta chains given below trace back to one sample, sequenced in a study of cytomegalovirus exposure and HLA in healthy donors. The PCR made use of 60 Vbeta and 13 Jbeta primers. Produced via immunoSEQ multiplex PCR; TCRdb's table is partial and in-frame only. This table has 110,000 to 150,000 clones, over 60% appearing once. Source material: PBMCs. The receptors here all came from a man aged 40-49 years in good health and CMV-seronegative.

This chain's CDR3 is CASSLRGQGMVEQYF. The CDR3 nucleotides read TGCGCCAGCAGCCTGCGGGGACAGGGTATGGTCGAGCAGTACTTC. The chain links TRBV4-1 to TRBJ2-7; 9 bases fit TRBD1. With 4 bases clipped from V and 6 bases from J, the junction kept 10 bases outside the gene matches. The CDR3 spans 15 residues. The germline V gene encodes CDR1 MGHRA and CDR2 YSYEKL.

The chain is built from TRBV5-6 and TRBJ2-1; weak D call: TRBD2 (7 bases). Germline V gives CDR1 SGHDT, CDR2 YYEEEE. This CDR3 has 13 residues. V lost 0 bases and J lost 8, with 9 bases in between. The CDR3 nucleotides read TGTGCCAGCAGCTTGGTAGGGGGGGATGAGCAGTTCTTC. Its protein is CASSLVGGDEQFF.

The gene calls are TRBV15 and TRBJ1-5; D not resolved. V was cut by 1 base and J by 1 base, with 8 bases left in between. CDR1 and CDR2 from the germline V gene are LNHNV and YYDKDF (reference sequence). The CDR3 is 15 residues long. The CDR3: CATSRAHRSNQPQHF. CDR3 bases: TGTGCCACCAGCAGAGCACATCGAAGCAATCAGCCCCAGCATTTT.

V and J are TRBV28 and TRBJ2-7, with D maybe TRBD1 (6 bases). Trimming took off 3 bases at V and 1 base at J, with 10 bases between the two ends. Germline lookup yields CDR1 MDHEN and CDR2 SYDVKM. The CDR3 runs to 14 residues. CDR3: CASSFPGQSYEQYF. The CDR3 DNA reads TGTGCCAGCAGTTTTCCGGGACAATCCTACGAGCAGTACTTC.

Comment on this clone: This sample includes further DNA sequences coding for the same CDR3. The rearrangement joins TRBV6-5 to TRBJ1-2, with D possibly TRBD1 on 6 matching bases. Germline V lookup: CDR1 MNHEY, CDR2 SVGAGI. V was trimmed by 6 bases and J by 0 bases, leaving 11 bases between them. The CDR3 has 14 amino acids. CDR3 sequence: CASSPGQSNYGYTF. The CDR3 DNA is TGTGCCAGCAGCCCTGGACAGTCTAACTATGGCTACACCTTC.

The V call is TRBV5-1, the J call TRBJ1-1; D gene unclear. CDR3 length: 15 amino acids. V dropped 0 bases and J dropped 2 bases, with 11 bases sitting between them. Germline-derived CDR1 and CDR2 are SGHRS and YFSETQ. DNA of the CDR3: TGCGCCAGCAGCTTGGCCCCCCGGAGTAACACTGAAGCTTTCTTT. Its protein product is CASSLAPRSNTEAFF.

The chain combines TRBV9 with TRBJ2-1; 9 bases are shared with TRBD2. Per the germline V gene, CDR1 is SGDLS and CDR2 is YYNGEE. The CDR3 runs to 15 residues. The V segment lost 6 bases and the J segment 9 bases; nucleotides outside the gene matches: 13. CDR3 protein: CASTVSGSTFGEQFF. The CDR3 region has the DNA TGTGCCAGCACCGTTAGCGGGAGTACGTTTGGTGAGCAGTTCTTC.

The genes are TRBV19 and TRBJ1-1; D gene uncertain. CDR1 LNHDA and CDR2 SQIVND come from the germline V gene (reference sequence). The CDR3 spans 12 residues. V lost 1 base to trimming and J lost 10 bases, with 10 bases between them. The CDR3 DNA reads as TGTGCCAGTAGTATAGGGCGGGAAGGAGCTTTCTTT. Amino acids: CASSIGREGAFF.

The chain links TRBV4-2 to TRBJ1-6; D is possibly TRBD1 (5 bases). The CDR3 loop spans 16 amino acids. The V gene lost 1 base and the J gene lost 7 bases, with 14 bases spanning the gap. In germline, CDR1 is LGHNA, CDR2 YNFKEQ. The CDR3 nucleotides read TGTGCCAGCAGCCAAGCCCTCCGCGGGGCGAATTCACCCCTCCACTTT. Amino acid sequence: CASSQALRGANSPLHF.

The chain carries TRBV7-8 and TRBJ2-2, with 9 positions matching TRBD1. The CDR3 is made up of 17 amino acids. After removal of 5 bases from V and 5 bases from J, the junction contained 12 bases not matched to a gene. The germline V gene encodes CDR1 SGHVS and CDR2 FQNEAQ. The CDR3 reads CASSDPARQGGTGELFF. The CDR3 coding sequence is TGTGCCAGCAGCGACCCGGCCAGACAGGGGGGGACCGGGGAGCTGTTTTTT.